This note documents a single T cell receptor (beta chain) sequence. The data originate from a study of T cell responses to AZD1222 COVID-19 vaccine. Across the whole study: Investigators merged groups given second doses at roughly 4 or roughly 12 weeks.

Profiling relied on immunoSEQ multiplex PCR, and the TCRdb table lists in-frame clones only, not all of them. The sample shows 90,000 to 95,000 clones, roughly 88% of them seen only once. Germline loops: CDR1 MNHNS, CDR2 SASEGT. The CDR3 sequence is 16 residues long. The V gene lost 4 bases and the J gene lost 2 bases, with 15 bases spanning the gap. This clonotype originated in an adult in good health. V gene TRBV6-1 combines with J gene TRBJ1-5, with D unclear. The material sequenced was peripheral blood, taken on day 0 of AZD1222 vaccination. CDR3 DNA: TGTGCCAGCAGTGCCCGACCCCGGGAAGGCAATCAGCCCCAGCATTTT. This encodes CASSARPREGNQPQHF.